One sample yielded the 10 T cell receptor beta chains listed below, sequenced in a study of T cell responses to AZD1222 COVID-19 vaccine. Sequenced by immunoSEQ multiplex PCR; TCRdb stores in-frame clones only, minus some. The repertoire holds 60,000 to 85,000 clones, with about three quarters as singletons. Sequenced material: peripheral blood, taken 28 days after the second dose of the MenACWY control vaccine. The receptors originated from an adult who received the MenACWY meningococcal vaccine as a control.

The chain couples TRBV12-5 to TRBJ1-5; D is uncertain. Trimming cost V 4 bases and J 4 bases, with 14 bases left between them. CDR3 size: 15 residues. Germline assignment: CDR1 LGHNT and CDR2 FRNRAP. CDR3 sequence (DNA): TGTGCTAGTGGTTATGTCTATTTGGCTAATCAGCCCCAGCATTTT. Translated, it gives CASGYVYLANQPQHF. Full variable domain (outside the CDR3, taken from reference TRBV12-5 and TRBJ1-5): DARVTQTPRHKVTEMGQEVTMRCQPILGHNTVFWYRQTMMQGLELLAYFRNRAPLDDSGMPKDRFSAEMPDATLATLKIQPSEPRDSAVYFCASGYVYLANQPQHFGDGTRLSIL.

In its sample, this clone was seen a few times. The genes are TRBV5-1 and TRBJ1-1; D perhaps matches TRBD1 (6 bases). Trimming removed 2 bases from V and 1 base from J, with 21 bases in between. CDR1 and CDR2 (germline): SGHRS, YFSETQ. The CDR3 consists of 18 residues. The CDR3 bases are TGCGCCAGCAGCTTTCAGGGGACGGGGGAGACGGAGAACACTGAAGCTTTCTTT. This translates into CASSFQGTGETENTEAFF. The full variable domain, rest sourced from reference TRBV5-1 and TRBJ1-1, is KAGVTQTPRYLIKTRGQQVTLSCSPISGHRSVSWYQQTPGQGLQFLFEYFSETQRNKGNFPGRFSGRQFSNSRSEMNVSTLELGDSALYLCASSFQGTGETENTEAFFGQGTRLTVV.

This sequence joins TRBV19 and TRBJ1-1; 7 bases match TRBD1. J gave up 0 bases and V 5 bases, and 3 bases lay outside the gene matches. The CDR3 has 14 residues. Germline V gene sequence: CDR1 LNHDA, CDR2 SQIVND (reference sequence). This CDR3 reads CASSHGTVNTEAFF. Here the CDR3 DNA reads TGTGCCAGTAGTCACGGGACAGTGAACACTGAAGCTTTCTTT.

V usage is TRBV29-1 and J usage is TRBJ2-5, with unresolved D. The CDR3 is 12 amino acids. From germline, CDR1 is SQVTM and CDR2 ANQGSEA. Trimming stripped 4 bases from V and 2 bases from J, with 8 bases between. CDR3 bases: TGCAGCGTTGTAAAGCTACAAGAGACCCAGTACTTC. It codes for CSVVKLQETQYF.

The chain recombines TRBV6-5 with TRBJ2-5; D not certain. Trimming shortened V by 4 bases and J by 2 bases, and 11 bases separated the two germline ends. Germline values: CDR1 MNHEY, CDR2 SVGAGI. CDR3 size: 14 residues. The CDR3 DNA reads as TGTGCCAGCAGTTCGCCGGCCACGCAAGAGACCCAGTACTTC. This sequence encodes CASSSPATQETQYF.

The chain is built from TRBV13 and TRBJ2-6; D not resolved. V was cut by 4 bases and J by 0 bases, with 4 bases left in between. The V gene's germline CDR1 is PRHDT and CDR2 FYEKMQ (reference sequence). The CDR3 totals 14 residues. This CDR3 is CASSSNSGANVLTF. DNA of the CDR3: TGTGCCAGCAGCTCGAACTCTGGGGCCAACGTCCTGACTTTC.

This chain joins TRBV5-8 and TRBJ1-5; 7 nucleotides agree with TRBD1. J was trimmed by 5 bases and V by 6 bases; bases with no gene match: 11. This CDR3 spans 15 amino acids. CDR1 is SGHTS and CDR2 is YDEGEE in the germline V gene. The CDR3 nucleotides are TGTGCCAGCAACCCCAGGGGGGGCGGAGATCAGCCCCAGCATTTT. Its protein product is CASNPRGGGDQPQHF.

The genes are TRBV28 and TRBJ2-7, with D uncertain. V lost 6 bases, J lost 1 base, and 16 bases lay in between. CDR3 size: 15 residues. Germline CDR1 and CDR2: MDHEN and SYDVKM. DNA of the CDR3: TGTGCCAGCAGAGGCAGGACCGCCGGGTCCTACGAGCAGTACTTC. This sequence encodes CASRGRTAGSYEQYF.

CDR3 loop: CASTGDKGTEAFF. The CDR3 DNA is TGTGCCAGCACCGGGGACAAAGGGACTGAAGCTTTCTTT. The chain has TRBV2 and TRBJ1-1; a possible D gene is TRBD1 (6 bases). V was cut by 7 bases and J by 5 bases, with 14 bases left in between. The CDR3 consists of 13 residues. The germline CDR1 and CDR2 sequences are SNHLY and FYNNEI.

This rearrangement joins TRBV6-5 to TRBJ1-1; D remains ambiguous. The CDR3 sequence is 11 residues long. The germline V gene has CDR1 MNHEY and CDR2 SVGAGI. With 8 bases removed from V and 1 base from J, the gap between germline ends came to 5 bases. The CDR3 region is CASCENTEAFF. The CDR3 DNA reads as TGTGCCAGCTGCGAGAACACTGAAGCTTTCTTT.